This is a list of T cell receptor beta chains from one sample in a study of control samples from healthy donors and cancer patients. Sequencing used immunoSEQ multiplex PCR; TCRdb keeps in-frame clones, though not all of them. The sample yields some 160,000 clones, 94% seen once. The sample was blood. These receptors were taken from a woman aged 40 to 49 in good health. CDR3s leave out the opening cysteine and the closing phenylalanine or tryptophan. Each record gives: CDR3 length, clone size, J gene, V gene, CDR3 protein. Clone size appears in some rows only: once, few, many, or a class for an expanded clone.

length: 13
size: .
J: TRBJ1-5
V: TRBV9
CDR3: ASSVGQGNGQPQH

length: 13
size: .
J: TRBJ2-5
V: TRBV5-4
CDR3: ASSGTSGHQETQY

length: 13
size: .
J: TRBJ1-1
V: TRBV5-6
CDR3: ASSWYRDLVTEAF

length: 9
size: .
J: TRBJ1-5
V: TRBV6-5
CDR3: ATSGSSAQH

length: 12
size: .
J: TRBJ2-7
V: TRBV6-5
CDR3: ASSKLTGDHEQY

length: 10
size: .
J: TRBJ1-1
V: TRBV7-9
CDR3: ASSTTGREAF

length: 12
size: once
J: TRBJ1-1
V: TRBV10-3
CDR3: AIRAGLQNTEAF

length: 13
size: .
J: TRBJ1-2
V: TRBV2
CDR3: ASSEALGGNYGYT

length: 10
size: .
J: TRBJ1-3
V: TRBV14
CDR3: ASSHLIHTIY

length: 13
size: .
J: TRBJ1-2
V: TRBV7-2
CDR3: ASSSSGQGGDGYT

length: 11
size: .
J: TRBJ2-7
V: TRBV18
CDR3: ASSLGGDYEQY

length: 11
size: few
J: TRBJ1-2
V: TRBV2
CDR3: ASSYGQGYGYT

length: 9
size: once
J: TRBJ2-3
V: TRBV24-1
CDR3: ATSDAYLTY

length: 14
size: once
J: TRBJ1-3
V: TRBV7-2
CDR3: ASSLAGQSSGNTIY